The entry below gives a single T cell receptor beta chain sequence along with its context. Its antigen remains unidentified. The record originates from a study of post-analysis software for immune sequencing data. Study results and caveats: TRBV5-6, TRBV5-1 and TRBV20-1 belonged to a set of roughly 5 TRBV segments that were more frequent in patients than controls.

J lost 6 bases, V lost 3 bases, and 5 bases had no gene match. The CDR3 is 15 residues long. Germline assignment: CDR1 KGHDR and CDR2 SFDVKD. Unique molecular identifiers were present in the TCR beta cDNA libraries. Using its own MiXCR run on the PCR reads, TCRdb lists one record per CDR3 protein. The sample consists of roughly 730,000 distinct CDR3 sequences, roughly 29% of them appearing once. V is TRBV24-1 and J is TRBJ2-7, with TRBD2 identical over 12 bases. Sequences were obtained from blood. The sequence derives from a girl between 10 and 17 years old with multiple sclerosis. The CDR3 DNA follows: TGTGCCACCAGTGATAGACTAGCGGGAGAAGGCGAGCAGTACTTC. It specifies CATSDRLAGEGEQYF.